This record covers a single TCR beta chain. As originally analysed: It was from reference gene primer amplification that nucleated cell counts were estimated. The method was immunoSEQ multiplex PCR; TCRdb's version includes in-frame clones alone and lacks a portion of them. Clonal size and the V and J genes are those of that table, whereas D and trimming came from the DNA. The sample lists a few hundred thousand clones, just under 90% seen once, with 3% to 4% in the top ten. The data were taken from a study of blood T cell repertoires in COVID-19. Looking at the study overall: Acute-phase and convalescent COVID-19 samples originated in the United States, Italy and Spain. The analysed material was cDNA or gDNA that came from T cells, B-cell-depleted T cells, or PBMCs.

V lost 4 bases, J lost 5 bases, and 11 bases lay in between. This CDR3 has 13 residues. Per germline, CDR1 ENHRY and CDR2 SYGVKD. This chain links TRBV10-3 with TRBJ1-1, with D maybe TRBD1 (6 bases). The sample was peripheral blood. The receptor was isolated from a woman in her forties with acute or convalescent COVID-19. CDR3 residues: CAISGTEGTEAFF. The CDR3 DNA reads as TGTGCCATCAGTGGGACAGAGGGGACTGAAGCTTTCTTT.